The clone carrying this TCR beta chain came up a few times. This entry belongs to a study of blood T cell repertoires in COVID-19. Study background: Specimens from acute and convalescent COVID-19 originated in the United States, Italy and Spain. The cDNA or gDNA used as material had been derived from T cells, B-cell-depleted T cells, or PBMCs.

This CDR3 is built from 14 residues. Germline lookup yields CDR1 MDHEN and CDR2 SYDVKM. J gave up 2 bases and V 8 bases, and 6 bases lay outside the gene matches. Original handling: Amplifying reference gene primers gave estimates of nucleated cell counts. Only in-frame clones appear in the TCRdb table, and some are missing; sequencing was by immunoSEQ multiplex PCR. V and J calls and clone size come straight from that table; D and trimming were deduced from the DNA. The table includes some 250,000 clones, around 80% detected once. The sequenced material came from peripheral blood. The TCR was taken from a man in his forties or fifties with acute or convalescent COVID-19. The chain uses TRBV28 and TRBJ1-5, with 7 bases identical to TRBD1. The CDR3 nucleotides read TGTGCCAGCGTAAGAGGACAGGGCAATCAGCCCCAGCATTTT. Protein product: CASVRGQGNQPQHF.